What follows is one T cell receptor beta chain and its context. These data are taken from a study of shared clonotypes between healthy human individuals. Method: immunoSEQ multiplex PCR; TCRdb's copy keeps in-frame clones and lacks some. This sample has a few hundred thousand clones, with around three quarters found just once. Germline assignment: CDR1 SGHRS and CDR2 YFSETQ. The V segment lost 2 bases and the J segment 3 bases; nucleotides outside the gene matches: 10. The CDR3 extends over 18 amino acids. The receptor was derived from a woman aged 40 to 50 in good health. Some clones in this sample may be carry-over from other donors' samples. V and J are TRBV5-1 and TRBJ2-2; 10 positions match TRBD2. Sequenced sample: PBMCs. The CDR3 protein is CASSFGSLSGRYTGELFF. CDR3 sequence (DNA): TGCGCCAGCAGCTTCGGGTCGCTTAGCGGGAGGTACACCGGGGAGCTGTTTTTT.